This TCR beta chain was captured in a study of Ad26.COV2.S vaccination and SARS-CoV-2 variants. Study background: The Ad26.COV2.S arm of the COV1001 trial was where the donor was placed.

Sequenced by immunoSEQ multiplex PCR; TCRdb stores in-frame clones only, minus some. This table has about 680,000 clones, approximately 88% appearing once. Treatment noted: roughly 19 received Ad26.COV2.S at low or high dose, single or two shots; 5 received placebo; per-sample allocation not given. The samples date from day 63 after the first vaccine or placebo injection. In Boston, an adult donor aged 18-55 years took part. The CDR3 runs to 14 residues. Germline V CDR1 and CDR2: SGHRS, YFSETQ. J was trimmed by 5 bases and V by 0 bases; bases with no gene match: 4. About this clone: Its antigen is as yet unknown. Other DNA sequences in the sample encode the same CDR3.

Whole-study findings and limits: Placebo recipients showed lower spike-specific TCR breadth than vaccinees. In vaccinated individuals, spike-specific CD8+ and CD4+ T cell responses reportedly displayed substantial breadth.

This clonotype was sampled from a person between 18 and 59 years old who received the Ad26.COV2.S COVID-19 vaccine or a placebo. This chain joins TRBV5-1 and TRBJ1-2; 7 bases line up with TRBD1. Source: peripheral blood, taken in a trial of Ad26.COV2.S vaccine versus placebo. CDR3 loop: CASSLGQGGYGYTF. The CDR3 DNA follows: TGCGCCAGCAGCTTGGGACAGGGAGGGTATGGCTACACCTTC.